Below are 13 T cell receptor beta chains sequenced from a single sample in a study of CD8+CD57+ T cells in acquired aplastic anemia. The TCR beta profiling, which covered VDJ combination and CDR3 sequence, was carried out using genomic DNA as the template. TCRdb processed the reads anew with MiXCR; each CDR3 protein has one entry. The sample lists 400,000 to 500,000 distinct CDR3 sequences; roughly 68% were seen once. Sequencing was carried out using sorted CD4+, CD8+, or CD8+CD57+ T cells (not recorded which) from PBMCs. Every receptor here comes from a human donor in good health, serving as a control.

This sequence joins TRBV11-2 and TRBJ2-7; D assignment may be TRBD1 or TRBD2 (5 bases each). The germline CDR1 and CDR2 sequences are SGHAT and FQNNGV. V was cut by 2 bases and J by 0 bases, with 17 bases left in between. This CDR3 is 17 amino acids long. The CDR3 nucleotides are TGTGCCAGCAGCTTATCCTTGGGGGAGCTAAGCTCCTACGAGCAGTACTTC. It specifies CASSLSLGELSSYEQYF.

Many counts were recorded for this clonotype. The chain combines TRBV4-3 with TRBJ1-1, with a weak D call TRBD1 (6 bases). Germline lookup yields CDR1 LGHNA and CDR2 YSLEER. The CDR3 spans 16 residues. V shed 1 base and J shed 0 bases, with 12 bases lying between them. CDR3 loop: CASSQARGAMNTEAFF. The DNA of the CDR3 is TGCGCCAGCAGCCAAGCCAGGGGCGCCATGAACACTGAAGCTTTCTTT.

V is TRBV9 and J is TRBJ2-3; D tentatively fits TRBD1 or TRBD2 (6 bases each). The V gene lost 4 bases and the J gene lost 6 bases, with 18 bases spanning the gap. The CDR3 has 15 amino acids. CDR1 is SGDLS, CDR2 YYNGEE, per germline. This chain's CDR3 is CASSLGLGGSDTQYF. CDR3 nucleotide sequence: TGTGCCAGCAGCTTAGGATTGGGGGGCTCGGATACGCAGTATTTT.

A remark on this clonotype: Sequence at one end of the junction differs from germline and may be a read error. V is TRBV7-2 and J is TRBJ2-7, with D hard to call. Looked up from germline, CDR1 is SGHTA and CDR2 is FQGNSA. The CDR3 is 14 amino acids. The CDR3 protein is CASSSLNLHPSTFF. In nucleotides, the CDR3 is TGTGCCAGCAGCTCTCTTAACCTTCACCCCTCCACTTTCTTC.

The chain carries TRBV5-1 and TRBJ2-7, with 9 bases aligning to TRBD1. Germline V gene sequence: CDR1 SGHRS, CDR2 YFSETQ. J gave up 5 bases and V 4 bases, and 7 bases lay outside the gene matches. This CDR3 has 14 amino acids. CDR3 sequence: CASSQRTGDDEQYF. CDR3 sequence (DNA): TGCGCCAGCAGCCAACGGACAGGGGACGACGAGCAGTACTTC.

The chain uses TRBV2 and TRBJ2-3, with 7 bases aligning to TRBD2. J lost 3 bases, V lost 2 bases, and 2 bases had no gene match. This CDR3 contains 14 residues. From germline, CDR1 is SNHLY and CDR2 FYNNEI. The CDR3 DNA reads TGTGCCAGCAGTGAAATGGGGGGGACAGATACGCAGTATTTT. It translates to CASSEMGGTDTQYF.

V and J are TRBV7-9 and TRBJ2-5; D tentatively fits TRBD1 or TRBD2 (5 bases each). The CDR3 runs to 13 residues. Germline V gene sequence: CDR1 SEHNR, CDR2 FQNEAQ (reference sequence). Trimming left V 5 bases short and J 9 bases short, with 16 bases between. DNA of the CDR3: TGTGCCAGCAGCAAAGGGACCAAAAGGCCCCAGTACTTC. Translating gives CASSKGTKRPQYF. The full variable domain, with the rest looked up from reference TRBV7-9 and TRBJ2-5, is DTGVSQNPRHKITKRGQNVTFRCDPISEHNRLYWYRQTLGQGPEFLTYFQNEAQLEKSRLLSDRFSAERPKGSFSTLEIQRTEQGDSAMYLCASSKGTKRPQYFGPGTRLLVL.

Worth noting for this clonotype: This may be a read error, as it is one base from a much larger clone. The J gene is TRBJ1-2, the V gene TRBV6-2 or TRBV6-3; D unresolved. V was cut by 8 bases and J by 4 bases, with 17 bases left in between. CDR3 length: 14 amino acids. Germline V gene sequence: CDR1 MNHEY, CDR2 SVGEGT. The chain's CDR3 is CASGPLTRGYGYTF. The CDR3 nucleotides read TGTGCCAGCGGTCCCCTTACCCGTGGCTATGGCTACACCTTC.

This chain connects TRBV7-2 to TRBJ2-6; 8 bases fit TRBD1. The CDR3 covers 16 residues. Germline values: CDR1 SGHTA, CDR2 FQGNSA. V lost 4 bases, J lost 16 bases, and 18 bases stayed unmatched. This CDR3 reads CASSYTQGAKILRLTF. The CDR3 nucleotides are TGTGCCAGCAGCTACACTCAGGGGGCGAAGATTCTACGACTGACTTTC.

This chain links TRBV7-8 with TRBJ1-2; 7 nucleotides line up with TRBD1. The V segment lost 9 bases and the J segment 6 bases; nucleotides outside the gene matches: 10. This CDR3 is 13 amino acids long. Germline V gene lookup returns CDR1 SGHVS and CDR2 FQNEAQ. CDR3 in DNA: TGTGCCAGTAGTATCAAAGGGACAGATGGCTACACCTTC. Translating it yields CASSIKGTDGYTF.

A note on this clonotype: The CDR3 end shows no conserved phenylalanine or tryptophan, and so a read error is likely. The DNA is omitted, as the CDR3 cannot be located on it reliably, and the CDR3 follows TCRdb's listing. The rearrangement joins TRBV7-2 to TRBJ2-5; the table's D call of TRBD2 was not tested on the DNA. Looked up from germline, CDR1 is SGHTA and CDR2 is FQGNSA. The CDR3 totals 17 residues, both ends included. The CDR3 spells CASSLNLTYERDLGQDT.

In this sample, this clonotype turned up many times. J is TRBJ2-1 and V is TRBV10-3; no firm D call. The CDR3 contains 12 residues. Germline loops: CDR1 ENHRY, CDR2 SYGVKD. V was clipped by 7 bases and J by 3 bases, with 7 bases between them. CDR3 in DNA: TGTGCCATCACGACAAACTACAATGAGCAGTTCTTC. Amino acid sequence: CAITTNYNEQFF.

This clonotype was counted ten times or more. The V and J genes are TRBV19 and TRBJ1-5; TRBD1 is a possible D gene (5 bases). The V and J ends lost 4 bases and 2 bases respectively, with 9 bases between them. Germline assignment: CDR1 LNHDA and CDR2 SQIVND (reference sequence). This CDR3 contains 14 residues. CDR3 residues: CASSNVGGNQPQHF. Here the CDR3 DNA reads TGTGCCAGTAGTAATGTAGGGGGCAATCAGCCCCAGCATTTT.